The 6 T cell receptor beta chains below come from one sample, sequenced in a study of PD-1 blockade in classical Hodgkin lymphoma. Sequencing used immunoSEQ multiplex PCR; TCRdb keeps in-frame clones, though not all of them. The sample has about 6,400 clones; about 89% are singletons. Time point described: cycle 4 day 1 (C4D1), after about 6 weeks of nivolumab. Every single patient, without exception, relapsed after autologous stem cell transplantation, and brentuximab vedotin exposure varied. The CD4+ T cells used were purified from thawed PBMCs through magnetic negative selection. Sequencing used CD4+ T cells from blood, obtained before the fourth cycle of nivolumab. These receptors originate from a human donor with classical Hodgkin lymphoma.

V usage is TRBV6-5 and J usage is TRBJ2-1, with 7 bases aligning to TRBD2. Germline loops: CDR1 MNHEY, CDR2 SVGAGI. The CDR3 is 15 residues long. V lost 5 bases and J lost 6; bases outside the gene matches: 10. CDR3 amino acids: CASSLVSGGGNEQFF. In DNA form, the CDR3 reads TGTGCCAGCAGTCTCGTTTCGGGAGGAGGCAATGAGCAGTTCTTC.

Concerning this clone itself: The junction shows a germline mismatch at one end, possibly a read error. The chain couples TRBV10-3 to TRBJ1-1; 7 bases line up with TRBD1. Germline V gene data show CDR1 as ENHRY and CDR2 as SYGVKD. This CDR3 is built from 13 residues. CDR3 DNA: TGTGCCGTCAGACAGGGACTTCAAGTTAAAGCTTTCTTT. Protein product: CAVRQGLQVKAFF.

This chain links TRBV4-1 with TRBJ1-3, with D possibly matching TRBD1 (5 bases). The CDR3 totals 16 residues. The V end was cut by 3 bases, the J end by 1 base, with 13 bases between. The germline CDR1 and CDR2 sequences are MGHRA and YSYEKL. CDR3 bases: TGCGCCAGCAGCCAGCCAGGGAGGCGGTCTGGAAACACCATATATTTT. This sequence encodes CASSQPGRRSGNTIYF.

This clone appeared once. The rearrangement uses TRBV6-4 and TRBJ2-7; D is possibly TRBD1 (6 bases). This CDR3 comprises 14 residues. Germline CDR1 and CDR2: MRHNA and SNTAGT. The V end was cut by 5 bases, the J end by 5 bases, with 16 bases between. CDR3 residues: CASSPIQGSHEQYF. In DNA, the CDR3 is TGTGCCAGCAGTCCGATACAGGGTTCCCACGAGCAGTACTTC.

Remarks on this clone: The CDR3 end shows no conserved phenylalanine or tryptophan, and so a read error is likely. This rearrangement joins TRBV4-2 to TRBJ2-7; 8 bases are shared with TRBD2. With V trimmed by 1 base and J by 4 bases, 3 bases remained unmatched. This CDR3 has 14 residues. The germline CDR1 and CDR2 sequences are LGHNA and YNFKEQ. CDR3 coding DNA: TGTGCCAGCAGCCAAGCGGGAGGGGAGTACGAGCAGTACCTC. As protein: CASSQAGGEYEQYL.

V and J are TRBV27 and TRBJ1-6; D is perhaps TRBD1 (5 bases). The germline V gene has CDR1 MNHEY and CDR2 SMNVEV (reference sequence). Trimming took 6 bases from V and 4 from J, leaving 13 bases between them. The CDR3 has 15 amino acids. The CDR3, as DNA: TGTGCCAGCAGATTTCTAGACAGATATAATTCACCCCTCCACTTT. It specifies CASRFLDRYNSPLHF.